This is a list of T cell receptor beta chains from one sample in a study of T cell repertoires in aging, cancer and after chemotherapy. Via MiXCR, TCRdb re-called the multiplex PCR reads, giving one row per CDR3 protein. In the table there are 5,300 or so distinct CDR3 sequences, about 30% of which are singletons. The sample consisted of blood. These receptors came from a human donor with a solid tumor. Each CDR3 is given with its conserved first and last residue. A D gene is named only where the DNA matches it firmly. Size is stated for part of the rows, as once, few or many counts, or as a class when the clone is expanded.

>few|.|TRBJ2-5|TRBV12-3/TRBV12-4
TGTGCCAGCGGACTAACAGGGTTCATCCAGTACTTC
CASGLTGFIQYF
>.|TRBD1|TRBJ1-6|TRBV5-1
TGCGCCAGCAGCGAGGGACAGGGGATTTCACCCCTCCACTTT
CASSEGQGISPLHF
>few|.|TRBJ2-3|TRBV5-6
TGTGCCAGCAGCTTTTACCCCAGGGCCACTAGTAGCACAGATACGCAGTATTTT
CASSFYPRATSSTDTQYF
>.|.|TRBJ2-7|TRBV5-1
TGCGCCAGCAGCTTAAACCCGGGAGTACCGAACGAGCAGTACTTC
CASSLNPGVPNEQYF
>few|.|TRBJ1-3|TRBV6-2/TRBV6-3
TGTGCCAGCAGTTGGGCCCCTGGAAACACCATATATTTT
CASSWAPGNTIYF
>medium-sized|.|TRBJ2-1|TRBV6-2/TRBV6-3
TGTGCCAGCAGATACCCAGTCAATGAGCAGTTCTTC
CASRYPVNEQFF
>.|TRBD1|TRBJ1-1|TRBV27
TGTGCCAGCAGTTACTCCACAGGGGGCACTGAAGCTTTCTTT
CASSYSTGGTEAFF
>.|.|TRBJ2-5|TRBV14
TGTGCCAGCAGCCGACAGGAAGAGACCCAGTACTTC
CASSRQEETQYF
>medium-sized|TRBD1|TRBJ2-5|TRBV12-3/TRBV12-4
TGTGCCAGCAGTCCCGGGACAGGATCCCAAGAGACCCAGTACTTC
CASSPGTGSQETQYF
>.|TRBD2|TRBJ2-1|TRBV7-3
TGTGCCAGCAGCTCGAAACCGGGACTAGCGGGAGAGTTAGTAAGAAATGAGCAGTTCTTC
CASSSKPGLAGELVRNEQFF
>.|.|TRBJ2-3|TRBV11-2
TGTGCCAGCAGCCCCCAGTCTAGCGGCACAGATACGCAGTATTTT
CASSPQSSGTDTQYF
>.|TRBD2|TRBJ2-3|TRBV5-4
TGTGCCACAACGGGACTAGCGGGACCCCTCGGCACAGATACGCAGTATTTT
CATTGLAGPLGTDTQYF
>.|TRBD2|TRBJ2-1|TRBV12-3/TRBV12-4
TGTGCCAGCAGTTTAGGGACTAGCGGGGGAAATGAGCAGTTCTTC
CASSLGTSGGNEQFF
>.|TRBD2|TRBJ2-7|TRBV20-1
TGCAGTGCTAGGTTATATAGCGGGAGCTCCTACGAGCAGTACTTC
CSARLYSGSSYEQYF
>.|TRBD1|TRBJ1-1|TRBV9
TGTGCCAGCAGCATCGCCGGGACAGACACTGAAGCTTTCTTT
CASSIAGTDTEAFF
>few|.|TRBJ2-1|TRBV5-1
TGCGCCAGCAGCTTGGGTGGCTACTCCAATGAGCAGTTCTTC
CASSLGGYSNEQFF
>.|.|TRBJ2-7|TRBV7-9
TGTGCCAGCAGCCCACCTGTCTTGCAGGAGCCCGACGAGCAGTACTTC
CASSPPVLQEPDEQYF
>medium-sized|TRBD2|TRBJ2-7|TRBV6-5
TGTGCCAGCAGTGTCCACCGGGGGGGCGAGCAGTACTTC
CASSVHRGGEQYF
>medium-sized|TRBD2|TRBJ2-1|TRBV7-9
TGTGCCAGCAGCCCAACTAGCGGGGGGAGAAATGAGCAGTTCTTC
CASSPTSGGRNEQFF
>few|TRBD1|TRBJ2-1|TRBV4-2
TGTGCCAGCAGCCGAGATGCCGGGACAGGCAACGATGAGCAGTTCTTC
CASSRDAGTGNDEQFF
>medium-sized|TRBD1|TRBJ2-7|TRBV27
TGTGCCAGCAGTTCCCGGGACAGGACGGGTGAGCAGTACTTC
CASSSRDRTGEQYF
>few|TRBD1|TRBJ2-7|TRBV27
TGTGCCAGCGGACAGGGCCCTTACGAGCAGTACTTC
CASGQGPYEQYF
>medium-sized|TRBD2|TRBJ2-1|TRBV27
TGTGCCAGCAGTTGGGCGGGAGGGCAAAATGAGCAGTTCTTC
CASSWAGGQNEQFF
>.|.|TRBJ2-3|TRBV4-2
TGCGCCAGCAGCCAAGGCCAGATGGGGGCAGATACGCAGTATTTT
CASSQGQMGADTQYF
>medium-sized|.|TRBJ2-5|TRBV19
TGTGCCAGTAGTATCTCTGGACAGCAACAAGAGACCCAGTACTTC
CASSISGQQQETQYF
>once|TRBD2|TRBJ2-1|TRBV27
TGTGCCAGCAGTTTACGGCTAGCGGGAGGTTCCTACAATGAGCAGTTCTTC
CASSLRLAGGSYNEQFF
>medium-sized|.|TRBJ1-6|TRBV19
TGTGCCAGTAGCGCTGGACCTTTGGATTCACCCCTCCACTTT
CASSAGPLDSPLHF
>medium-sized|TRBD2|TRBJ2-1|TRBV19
TGTGCCAGTAGTATAGGATGGCTAGCGGGCTACAATGAGCAGTTCTTC
CASSIGWLAGYNEQFF
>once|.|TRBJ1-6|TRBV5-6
TGTGCCAGCACCCCCCCTGGGGGGGATAATTCACCCCTCCACTTT
CASTPPGGDNSPLHF
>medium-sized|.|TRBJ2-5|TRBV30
TGTGCCTGGGAGAGGGGCCAAGAGACCCAGTACTTC
CAWERGQETQYF
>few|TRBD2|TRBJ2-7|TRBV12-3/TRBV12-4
TGTGCCAGCAGACCGGGGACTAGCGGGAGGCAGCCTACTGACGAGCAGTACTTC
CASRPGTSGRQPTDEQYF
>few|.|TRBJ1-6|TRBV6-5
TGTGCCAGCAGTGACTCGACCAGCCAGGCCGGCTCCTATAATTCACCCCTCCACTTT
CASSDSTSQAGSYNSPLHF
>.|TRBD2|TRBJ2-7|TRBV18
TGTGACAGCTCCATGACGACTAGCGAGATTTACGAGCAGTACTTC
CDSSMTTSEIYEQYF
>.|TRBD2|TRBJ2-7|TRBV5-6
TGTGCCAGCAGCTTCTGGTATTGGGGACGGGAGGCCTACGAGCAGTACTTC
CASSFWYWGREAYEQYF
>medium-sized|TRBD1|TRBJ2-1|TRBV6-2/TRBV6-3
TGTGCCAGCAGTGGCCAGAAGGGACAGGGGCACCATGAGCAGTTCTTC
CASSGQKGQGHHEQFF
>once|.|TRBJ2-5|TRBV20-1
TGCAGTGCCCCCCCTCCGGTAGTCCAAGAGACCCAGTACTTC
CSAPPPVVQETQYF
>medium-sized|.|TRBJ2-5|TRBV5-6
TGTGCCAGCAGCTTGGTGCAGCTAGAGACCCAGTACTTC
CASSLVQLETQYF
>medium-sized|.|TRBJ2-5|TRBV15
TGTGCCACCAGCAGAGATCGCCAGCAGGGGTTGGTAGAGACCCAGTACTTC
CATSRDRQQGLVETQYF